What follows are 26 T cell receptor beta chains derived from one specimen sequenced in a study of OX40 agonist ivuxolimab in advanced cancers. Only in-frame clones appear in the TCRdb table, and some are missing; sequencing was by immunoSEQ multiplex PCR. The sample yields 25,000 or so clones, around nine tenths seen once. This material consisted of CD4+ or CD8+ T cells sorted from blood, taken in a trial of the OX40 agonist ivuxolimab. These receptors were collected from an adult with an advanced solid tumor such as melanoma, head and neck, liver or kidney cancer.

The CDR3 is CASIPTSGNADTQYF. The CDR3 nucleotides read TGTGCCAGCATCCCCACTAGCGGGAACGCAGATACGCAGTATTTT. This chain uses TRBV25-1 with TRBJ2-3; 10 bases align to TRBD2. CDR1 is MGHDK and CDR2 is SYGVNS in the germline V gene. J gave up 4 bases and V 7 bases, and 8 bases lay outside the gene matches. The CDR3 spans 15 residues.

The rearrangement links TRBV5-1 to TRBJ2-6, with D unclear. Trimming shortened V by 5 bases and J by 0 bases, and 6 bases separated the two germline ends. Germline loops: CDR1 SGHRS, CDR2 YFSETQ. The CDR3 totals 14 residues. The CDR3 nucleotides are TGCGCCAGCAGGTCCTCCTCTGGGGCCAACGTCCTGACTTTC. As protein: CASRSSSGANVLTF.

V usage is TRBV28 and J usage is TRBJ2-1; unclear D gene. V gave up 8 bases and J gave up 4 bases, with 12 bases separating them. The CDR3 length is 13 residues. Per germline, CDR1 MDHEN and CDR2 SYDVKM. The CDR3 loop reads CASLSYGYNEQFF. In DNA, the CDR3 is TGTGCCAGCCTATCCTACGGGTACAATGAGCAGTTCTTC.

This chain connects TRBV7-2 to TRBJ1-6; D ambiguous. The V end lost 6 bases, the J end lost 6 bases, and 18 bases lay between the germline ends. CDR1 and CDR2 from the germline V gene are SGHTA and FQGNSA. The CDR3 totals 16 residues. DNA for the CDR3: TGTGCCAGCAGACAAACGGGCGGACGGACTAATTCACCCCTCCACTTT. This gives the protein CASRQTGGRTNSPLHF. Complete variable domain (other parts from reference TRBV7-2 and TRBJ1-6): GAGVSQSPSNKVTEKGKDVELRCDPISGHTALYWYRQSLGQGLEFLIYFQGNSAPDKSGLPSDRFSAERTGGSVSTLTIQRTQQEDSAVYLCASRQTGGRTNSPLHFGNGTRLTVT.

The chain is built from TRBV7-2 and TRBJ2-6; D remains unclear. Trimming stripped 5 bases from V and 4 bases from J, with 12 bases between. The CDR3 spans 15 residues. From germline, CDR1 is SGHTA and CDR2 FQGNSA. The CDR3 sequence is CASSPAMGGANVLTF. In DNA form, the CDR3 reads TGTGCCAGCAGCCCCGCCATGGGGGGGGCCAACGTCCTGACTTTC.

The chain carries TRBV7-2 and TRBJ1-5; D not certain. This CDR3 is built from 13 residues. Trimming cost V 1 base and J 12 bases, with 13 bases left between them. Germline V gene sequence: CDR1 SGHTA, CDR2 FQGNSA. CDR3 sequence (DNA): TGTGCCAGCAGCTTAGATAACCCAGTGGTCCAGCATTTT. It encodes CASSLDNPVVQHF.

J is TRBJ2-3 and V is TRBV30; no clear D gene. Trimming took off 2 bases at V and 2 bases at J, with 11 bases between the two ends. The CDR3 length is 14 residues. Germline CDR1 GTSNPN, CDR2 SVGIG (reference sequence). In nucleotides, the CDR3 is TGTGCCTGGAGTCTTACGGGTTCCACAGATACGCAGTATTTT. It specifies CAWSLTGSTDTQYF. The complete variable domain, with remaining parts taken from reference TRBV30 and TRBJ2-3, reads SQTIHQWPATLVQPVGSPLSLECTVEGTSNPNLYWYRQAAGRGLQLLFYSVGIGQISSEVPQNLSASRPQDRQFILSSKKLLLSDSGFYLCAWSLTGSTDTQYFGPGTRLTVL.

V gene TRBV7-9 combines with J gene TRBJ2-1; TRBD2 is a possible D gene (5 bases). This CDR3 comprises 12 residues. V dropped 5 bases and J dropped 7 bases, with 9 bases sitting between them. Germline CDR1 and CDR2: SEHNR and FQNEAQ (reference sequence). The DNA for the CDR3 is TGTGCCAGCAGCCGGGAAGTAAATGAGCAGTTCTTC. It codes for CASSREVNEQFF.

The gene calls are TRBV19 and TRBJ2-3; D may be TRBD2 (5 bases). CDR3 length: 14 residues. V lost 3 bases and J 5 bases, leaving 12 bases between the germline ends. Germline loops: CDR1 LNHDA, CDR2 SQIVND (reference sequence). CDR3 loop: CASSMSRAGDTQYF. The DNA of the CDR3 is TGTGCCAGTAGTATGTCCCGGGCGGGAGATACGCAGTATTTT.

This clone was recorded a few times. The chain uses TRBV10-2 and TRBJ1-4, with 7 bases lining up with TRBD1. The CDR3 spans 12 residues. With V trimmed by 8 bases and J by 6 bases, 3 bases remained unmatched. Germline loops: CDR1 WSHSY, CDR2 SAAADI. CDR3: CASSGGHEKLFF. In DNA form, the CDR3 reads TGCGCCAGCTCAGGGGGACATGAAAAACTGTTTTTT.

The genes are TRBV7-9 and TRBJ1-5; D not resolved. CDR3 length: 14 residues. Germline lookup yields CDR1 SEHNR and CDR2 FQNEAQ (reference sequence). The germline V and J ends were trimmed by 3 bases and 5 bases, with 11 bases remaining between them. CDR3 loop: CASSFSSVDQPQHF. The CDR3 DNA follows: TGTGCCAGCAGCTTTAGCAGCGTGGATCAGCCCCAGCATTTT. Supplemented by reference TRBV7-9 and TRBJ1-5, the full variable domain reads DTGVSQNPRHKITKRGQNVTFRCDPISEHNRLYWYRQTLGQGPEFLTYFQNEAQLEKSRLLSDRFSAERPKGSFSTLEIQRTEQGDSAMYLCASSFSSVDQPQHFGDGTRLSIL.

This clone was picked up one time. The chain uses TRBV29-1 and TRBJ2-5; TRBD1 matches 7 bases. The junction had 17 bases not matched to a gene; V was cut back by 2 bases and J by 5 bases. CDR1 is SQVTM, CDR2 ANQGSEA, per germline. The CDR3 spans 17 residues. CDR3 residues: CSVELGGYRGNRETQYF. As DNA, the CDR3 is TGCAGCGTTGAATTGGGTGGATACAGGGGAAATAGGGAGACCCAGTACTTC.

DNA of the CDR3: TGCGCCAGCAGCCAAATAATTGGACCGACATCAATGGGTGGCTACACCTTC. Translating gives CASSQIIGPTSMGGYTF. V and J are TRBV4-1 and TRBJ1-2; D is undetermined. Trimming left V 2 bases short and J 7 bases short, with 23 bases between. Germline V lookup: CDR1 MGHRA, CDR2 YSYEKL. The CDR3 runs to 17 residues.

CDR3 amino acids: CAWRPQGRGAKNIQYF. The CDR3 coding sequence is TGTGCCTGGAGACCACAGGGCCGGGGGGCCAAAAACATTCAGTACTTC. The chain combines TRBV30 with TRBJ2-4; D is perhaps TRBD1 or TRBD2 (6 bases each). From germline, CDR1 is GTSNPN and CDR2 SVGIG (reference sequence). Trimming shortened V by 3 bases and J by 1 base, and 16 bases separated the two germline ends. The CDR3 spans 16 residues. The variable domain in full, completed from reference TRBV30 and TRBJ2-4, reads SQTIHQWPATLVQPVGSPLSLECTVEGTSNPNLYWYRQAAGRGLQLLFYSVGIGQISSEVPQNLSASRPQDRQFILSSKKLLLSDSGFYLCAWRPQGRGAKNIQYFGAGTRLSVL.

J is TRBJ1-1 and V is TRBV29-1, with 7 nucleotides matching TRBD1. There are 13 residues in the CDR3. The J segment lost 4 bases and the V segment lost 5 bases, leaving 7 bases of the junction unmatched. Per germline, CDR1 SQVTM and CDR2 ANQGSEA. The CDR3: CSVYRDSGTEAFF. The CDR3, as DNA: TGCAGCGTTTACCGGGACAGTGGCACTGAAGCTTTCTTT.

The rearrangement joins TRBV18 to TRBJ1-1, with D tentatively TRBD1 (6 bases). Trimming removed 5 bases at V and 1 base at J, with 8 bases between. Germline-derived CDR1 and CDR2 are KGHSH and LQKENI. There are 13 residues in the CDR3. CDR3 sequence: CASSGDKNTEAFF. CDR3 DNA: TGTGCCAGCTCAGGGGACAAGAACACTGAAGCTTTCTTT.

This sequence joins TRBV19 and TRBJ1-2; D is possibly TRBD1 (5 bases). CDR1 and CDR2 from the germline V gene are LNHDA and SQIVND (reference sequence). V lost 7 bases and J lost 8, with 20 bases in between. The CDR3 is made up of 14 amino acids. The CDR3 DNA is TGTGCCAGTATCAAGGGCAGGGCTACTGGGGGCTACACCTTC. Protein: CASIKGRATGGYTF.

This chain's CDR3 is CAISGSYEQYF. The CDR3 DNA follows: TGTGCCATCAGCGGTTCCTACGAGCAGTACTTC. This chain links TRBV10-3 with TRBJ2-7; unclear D gene. The V end was cut by 6 bases, the J end by 1 base, with 4 bases between. The CDR3 totals 11 residues. CDR1 ENHRY and CDR2 SYGVKD come from the germline V gene.

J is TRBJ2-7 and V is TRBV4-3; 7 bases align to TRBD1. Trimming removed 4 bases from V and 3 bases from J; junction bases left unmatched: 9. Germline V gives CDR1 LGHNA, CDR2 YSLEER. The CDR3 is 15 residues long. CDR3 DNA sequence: TGCGCCAGCAGCCGAGAGCAGGACAGGTTCTACGAGCAGTACTTC. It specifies CASSREQDRFYEQYF.

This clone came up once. CDR3 residues: CASSATGRNTEAFF. The CDR3, as DNA: TGTGCCAGCAGCGCGACAGGGAGGAACACTGAAGCTTTCTTT. This chain links TRBV6-6 with TRBJ1-1, with TRBD1 matching 7 bases. Per germline, CDR1 MNHNY and CDR2 SVGAGI (reference sequence). V trimming: 6 bases; J trimming: 1 base; junction bases outside the gene matches: 5. This CDR3 is built from 14 residues.

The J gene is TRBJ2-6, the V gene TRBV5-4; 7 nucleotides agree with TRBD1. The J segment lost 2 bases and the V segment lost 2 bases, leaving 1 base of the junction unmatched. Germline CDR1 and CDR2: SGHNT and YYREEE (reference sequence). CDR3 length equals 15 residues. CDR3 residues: CASSFQGAGANVLTF. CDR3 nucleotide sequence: TGTGCCAGCAGCTTCCAGGGGGCTGGGGCCAACGTCCTGACTTTC.

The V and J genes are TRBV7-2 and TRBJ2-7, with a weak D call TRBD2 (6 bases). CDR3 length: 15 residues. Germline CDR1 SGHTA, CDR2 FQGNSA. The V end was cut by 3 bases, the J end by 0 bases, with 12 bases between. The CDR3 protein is CASSLGRGNSYEQYF. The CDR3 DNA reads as TGTGCCAGCAGCTTGGGACGGGGGAACTCCTACGAGCAGTACTTC.

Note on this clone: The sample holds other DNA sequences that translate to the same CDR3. The CDR3 nucleotides are TGTGCCAGCAGTCGGGGACAGGGGAGAGAGACCCAGTACTTC. Residues: CASSRGQGRETQYF. The chain is built from TRBV28 and TRBJ2-5; 10 nucleotides agree with TRBD1. The CDR3 sequence is 14 residues long. CDR1 is MDHEN and CDR2 is SYDVKM in the germline V gene. Losses at the gene ends were 5 bases for V and 4 bases for J; bases not matched to a gene: 4.

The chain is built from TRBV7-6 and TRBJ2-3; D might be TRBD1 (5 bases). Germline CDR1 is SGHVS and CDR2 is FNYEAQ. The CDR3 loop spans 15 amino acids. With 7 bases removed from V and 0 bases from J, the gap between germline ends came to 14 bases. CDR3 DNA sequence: TGTGCCAGCACCAAGCAAGGGGTGAGCACAGATACGCAGTATTTT. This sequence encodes CASTKQGVSTDTQYF.

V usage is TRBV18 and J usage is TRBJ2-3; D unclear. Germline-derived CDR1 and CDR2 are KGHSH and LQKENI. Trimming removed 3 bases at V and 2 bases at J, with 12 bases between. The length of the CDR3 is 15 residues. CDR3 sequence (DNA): TGTGCCAGCTCACCCGGGCTAACCCACACAGATACGCAGTATTTT. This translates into CASSPGLTHTDTQYF.

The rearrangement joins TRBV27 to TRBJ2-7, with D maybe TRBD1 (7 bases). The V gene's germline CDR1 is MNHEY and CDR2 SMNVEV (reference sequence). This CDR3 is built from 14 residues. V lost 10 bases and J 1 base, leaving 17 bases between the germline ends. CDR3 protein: CATRDQGGSYEQYF. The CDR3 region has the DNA TGTGCCACGCGTGATCAGGGGGGATCCTACGAGCAGTACTTC.